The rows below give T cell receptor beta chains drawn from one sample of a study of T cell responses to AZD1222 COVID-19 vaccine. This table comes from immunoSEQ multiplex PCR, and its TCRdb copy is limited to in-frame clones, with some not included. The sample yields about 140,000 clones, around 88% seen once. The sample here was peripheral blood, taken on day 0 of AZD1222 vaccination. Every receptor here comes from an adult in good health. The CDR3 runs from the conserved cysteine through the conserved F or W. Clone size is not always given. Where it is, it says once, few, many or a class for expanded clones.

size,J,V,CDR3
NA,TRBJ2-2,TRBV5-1,CASRRGAGNTGELFF
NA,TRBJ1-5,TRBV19,CASSMWTDSNQPQHF
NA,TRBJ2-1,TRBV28,CASSPVTGAVGYNEQFF
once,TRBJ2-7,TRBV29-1,CSVVLDPTYEQYF
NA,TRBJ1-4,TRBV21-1,CASSSGGRGGKLFF
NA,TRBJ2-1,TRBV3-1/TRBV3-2,CASSQDSPYNEQFF
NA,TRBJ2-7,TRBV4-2,CASSQDGGNYEQYF
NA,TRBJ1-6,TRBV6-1,CASSEGSPLHF
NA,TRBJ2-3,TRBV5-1,CASSLEGTGGMADTQYF
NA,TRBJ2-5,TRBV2,CASTSISGDQETQYF
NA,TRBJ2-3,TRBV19,CASSMGYTDTQYF
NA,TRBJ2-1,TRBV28,CASNTTDVHNEQFF
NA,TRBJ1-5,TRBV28,CASGDRGEYQPQHF
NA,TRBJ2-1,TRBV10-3,CAITHSSGQEQFF
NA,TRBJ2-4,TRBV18,CASSDQVRTKLAKNIQYF
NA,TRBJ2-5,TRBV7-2,CASSPGTGVGETQYF
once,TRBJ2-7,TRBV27,CASSLLGTGYEQYF
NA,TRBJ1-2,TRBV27,CASSFNGEGNYGYTF
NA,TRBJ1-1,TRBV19,CASSILGLQGAVNTEAFF
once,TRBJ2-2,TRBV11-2,CASSLQDTGELFF
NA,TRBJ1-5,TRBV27,CASSLQGASDQPQHF
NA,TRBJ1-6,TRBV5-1,CASSLDWTGISPLHF
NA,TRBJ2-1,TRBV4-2,CASSQSLAGGLHEQFF
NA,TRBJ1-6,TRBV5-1,CASSSSFFNRGAYNSPLHF
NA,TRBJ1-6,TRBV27,CASSSRGGYNSPLHF
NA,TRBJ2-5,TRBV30,CAWSGGETQYF
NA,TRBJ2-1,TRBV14,CASRPGTSGYYNEQFF
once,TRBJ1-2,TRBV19,CASSITRGTLGYTF
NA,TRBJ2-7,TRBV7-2,CASSLDASYEQYF
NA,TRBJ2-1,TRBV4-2,CASSQVLQGAQDEQFF
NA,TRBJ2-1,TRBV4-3,CASSIGVAGGVDEQFF
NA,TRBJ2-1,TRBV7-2,CASSLVGGPEQFF